Shown below are 3 T cell receptor beta chains from a single sample sequenced in a study of CD8 T cells in ankylosing spondylitis (dated 2017 in TCRdb). Libraries were prepared through 5' RACE. For sequencing, an Illumina HiSeq 2500 was employed. Clones were called with MiXCR by TCRdb after fastp trimmed the public reads at Q25, and only in-frame beta chains were retained. Every CDR3 protein is listed once, alongside the most common genes and DNA of its rows. For this sample the table gives approximately 300,000 distinct CDR3 sequences, of which about 20% were detected only once. The ten top clones hold 7.8% of the sample. Material for sequencing was blood, either unsorted or a sorted T cell fraction (not recorded which). Receptors originate from a male donor with ankylosing spondylitis or in good health (not recorded which).

This clonotype has only one observation. V usage is TRBV2 and J usage is TRBJ2-2; 8 bases match TRBD2. Trimming cost V 2 bases and J 4 bases; bases outside gene matches: 3. CDR3 length equals 15 residues. Germline values: CDR1 SNHLY, CDR2 FYNNEI. Here the CDR3 DNA reads TGTGCCAGCAGTGAAAGACTAGCGCGCACCGGGGAGCTGTTTTTT. It is translated as CASSERLARTGELFF.

This clonotype was seen a few times. The rearrangement joins TRBV21-1 to TRBJ2-1; the DNA was not compared with TRBD1, the D call given in the table. TRBV21-1 is described as a pseudogene. The CDR3 totals 14 residues. DNA for the CDR3: TGTGCCAGATTAGCAGTCGAGGCGGGGGATGAGCAGTTCTTC. It encodes CARLAVEAGDEQFF.

This clonotype was counted a few times. The J gene is TRBJ2-6, the V gene TRBV5-1; TRBD2 might be the D (6 bases). V lost 5 bases and J lost 2, with 8 bases in between. The germline gives CDR1 SGHRS, CDR2 YFSETQ. CDR3 length equals 14 residues. Here the CDR3 reads CASRGGAGANVLTF. The CDR3 bases are TGCGCCAGCAGGGGGGGTGCTGGGGCCAACGTCCTGACTTTC.